This T cell receptor beta chain was documented in a study of blood T cells in healthy people across ages. General study points: From one million sequenced T cells, diversity estimates were lower bounds.

This clonotype was counted between two and nine times. Its specificity is unknown. Germline lookup yields CDR1 SEHNR and CDR2 FQNEAQ (reference sequence). The CDR3 has 11 residues. With 4 bases removed from V and 11 bases from J, the gap between germline ends came to 11 bases. Using a J-beta primer mix together with a sample-barcoded 5' primer, a second PCR was run for about 7 to 12 cycles. TCRdb analysed the 5' RACE reads with MiXCR anew, one entry per CDR3 protein. The table includes around 820,000 distinct CDR3 sequences, 25% detected once. Another study also made use of these data, one on T cells of mothers and their children.

The chain uses TRBV7-9 and TRBJ2-5; D remains unclear. Sample: blood. The TCR was taken from a boy aged 5-17 years in good health. The CDR3, as DNA: TGTGCCAGCAGCTCGGACCGTTTGCAGTACTTC. Translating gives CASSSDRLQYF.